The clone carrying this TCR beta chain appeared once. The CDR3 runs 12 residues. With 5 bases removed from V and 8 bases from J, the gap between germline ends came to 11 bases. Germline V lookup: CDR1 KGHDR, CDR2 SFDVKD. This entry comes from a study of blood T cell repertoires in COVID-19. Study summary: Sites across the United States, Italy and Spain contributed samples from acute and convalescent COVID-19.

The data were produced by immunoSEQ multiplex PCR, yet TCRdb's version contains in-frame clones alone and is incomplete. Of a few hundred thousand clones listed, approximately 84% are singletons. Each participant's cohort was designated according to participant-reported clinical history. Sequences were obtained from PBMCs or T cells enriched from blood (not recorded which). The source is a man in his forties or fifties who had recovered from COVID-19. The chain employs TRBV24-1 and TRBJ1-2; no clear D gene. The CDR3 loop is CATSGPGIGYTF. The CDR3 nucleotides are TGTGCCACCAGTGGTCCGGGAATCGGCTACACCTTC.